The 32 T cell receptor beta chains in this list originate from one sample, sequenced in a study of Tregs in tolerant kidney transplant recipients. The assay was immunoSEQ multiplex PCR, and TCRdb's table has in-frame clones only and misses some. Its table lists under 35,000 clones. Material: CD8+ T cells from blood, obtained before the transplant. The receptors derive from a human donor who received a combined kidney and bone marrow transplant.

As concerns this clone: The read gets to within 3 residues of the CDR3 end, and the germline J gene fills in the rest. The rearrangement links TRBV11-2 to TRBJ2-3; D is undetermined. The ends were cut back, 1 base at V and 2 bases at J, with 7 bases in the middle. The CDR3 contains 14 residues. Germline lookup yields CDR1 SGHAT and CDR2 FQNNGV. CDR3 sequence: CASSLGAYTDTQYF. CDR3 bases read: TGTGCCAGCAGCTTAGGGGCTTACACAGATACG.

A note on this clone: Read data end 3 residues before the CDR3 end; the end is taken from the germline J gene. The J gene is TRBJ2-3, the V gene TRBV29-1; 11 bases are a match to TRBD2. With 1 base clipped from V and 1 base from J, the junction kept 4 bases outside the gene matches. Germline lookup yields CDR1 SQVTM and CDR2 ANQGSEA. This CDR3 contains 16 residues. This CDR3 reads CSVEGLLAGGTDTQYF. The CDR3 bases that were read are TGCAGCGTTGAAGGCCTACTAGCGGGGGGCACAGATACG.

On this clone itself: Coverage ceases 3 residues before the CDR3 finishes, and the germline J gene fills in the end. The rearrangement links TRBV19 to TRBJ2-1; 9 positions match TRBD2. The CDR3 sequence is 15 residues long. With V trimmed by 4 bases and J by 2 bases, 3 bases remained unmatched. Germline V gene data show CDR1 as LNHDA and CDR2 as SQIVND (reference sequence). The sequenced CDR3 bases are TGTGCCAGTAGTAAGGCGGGAGGGCCCTACAATGAG. Translation: CASSKAGGPYNE. The entire CDR3 is CASSKAGGPYNEQFF. Full variable domain (missing parts from reference TRBV19 and TRBJ2-1): DGGITQSPKYLFRKEGQNVTLSCEQNLNHDAMYWYRQDPGQGLRLIYYSQIVNDFQKGDIAEGYSVSREKKESFPLTVTSAQKNPTAFYLCASSKAGGPYNEQFFGPGTRLTVL.

Note on this clone: The DNA ends 3 residues before the CDR3 does, and the rest of the CDR3 is filled in from the germline J gene. The gene calls are TRBV7-9 and TRBJ2-4, with a weak D call TRBD2 (6 bases). From germline, CDR1 is SEHNR and CDR2 FQNEAQ (reference sequence). The CDR3 spans 15 residues. V was trimmed by 5 bases and J by 0 bases, leaving 11 bases between them. Partial CDR3 DNA: TGTGCCAGCAGCCGCACGGGACTAGCCAAAAACATT. Its translation is CASSRTGLAKNI. The whole CDR3 reads CASSRTGLAKNIQYF.

As concerns this clone: Sequencing ends 3 residues short of the CDR3 end; the germline J gene provides the rest. The chain employs TRBV2 and TRBJ2-1; 10 bases are a match to TRBD2. Germline trimming cut 5 bases from V and 9 bases from J; bases unmatched to any gene: 16. CDR1 and CDR2 (germline): SNHLY, FYNNEI. The CDR3 length is 17 residues. The CDR3 sequence is CASSSLLLAGEGSEQFF. The CDR3 DNA, read in part, is TGTGCCAGCAGTTCCCTTCTCCTAGCGGGGGAGGGCAGTGAG.

Remarks on this clone: The CDR3 end is not reached by the read, which stops 3 residues before it; the germline J gene fills it in. This chain joins TRBV20-1 and TRBJ1-6, with unresolved D. Trimming cost V 1 base and J 0 bases, with 13 bases left between them. The CDR3 consists of 17 residues. Germline loops: CDR1 DFQATT, CDR2 SNEGSKA (reference sequence). The DNA read from the CDR3 is TGCAGTGCTAGAGGCGGGTCGTGGAGCTCCTATAATTCACCC. It encodes CSARGGSWSSYNSP. The CDR3 in its entirety is CSARGGSWSSYNSPLHF.

To note about this clone: The CDR3 end falls 3 residues outside the read, so it is completed with the germline J gene. This rearrangement joins TRBV20-1 to TRBJ2-7; no firm D call. This CDR3 has 14 residues. V dropped 0 bases and J dropped 2 bases, with 11 bases sitting between them. Per germline, CDR1 DFQATT and CDR2 SNEGSKA (reference sequence). CDR3 residues: CSARDTGPPYEQYF. CDR3 DNA (partial): TGCAGTGCTAGAGACACGGGTCCTCCCTACGAG.

As regards this clone: The read halts 3 residues ahead of the CDR3 end, with the missing end drawn from the germline J gene. The V and J genes are TRBV6-4 and TRBJ2-3; 8 bases are a match to TRBD2. Unmatched junction bases numbered 2, after V lost 0 bases and J lost 0 bases. The germline gives CDR1 MRHNA, CDR2 SNTAGT. The CDR3 runs to 16 residues. CDR3 sequence reads: CASSDSAGGSTDTQYF. Incomplete CDR3 DNA: TGTGCCAGCAGTGACTCGGCGGGAGGCAGCACAGATACG.

As regards this clone: The sequence runs out 3 residues before the end of the CDR3; the remainder is reconstructed from the germline J gene. This chain uses TRBV10-3 with TRBJ2-1, with 7 bases fitting TRBD2. CDR1 is ENHRY, CDR2 SYGVKD, per germline. V gave up 3 bases and J gave up 5 bases; unmatched junction bases: 4. CDR3 length: 14 amino acids. CDR3 protein: CAISDGGSNNEQFF. The part of the CDR3 DNA that was read is TGTGCCATCAGTGACGGGGGGAGCAACAATGAG.

In regard to this clone: The CDR3 end falls 3 residues outside the read, so it is completed with the germline J gene. The chain couples TRBV11-2 to TRBJ2-7; TRBD2 aligns across 10 bases. V trimming: 4 bases; J trimming: 2 bases; junction bases outside the gene matches: 5. CDR3 length equals 15 residues. The germline gives CDR1 SGHAT, CDR2 FQNNGV. The sequenced CDR3 bases are TGTGCCAGCAGCTGGAGCGGGAGGGCCGCCTACGAG. Translation gives CASSWSGRAAYE. The CDR3 in its entirety is CASSWSGRAAYEQYF.

On this clone itself: The read halts 3 residues ahead of the CDR3 end, with the missing end drawn from the germline J gene. The chain employs TRBV19 and TRBJ2-1; 14 nucleotides agree with TRBD2. Germline CDR1 and CDR2: LNHDA and SQIVND (reference sequence). The J segment lost 7 bases and the V segment lost 6 bases, leaving 14 bases of the junction unmatched. The CDR3 runs to 18 residues. The CDR3: CASRSGLAGVTAGNEQFF. The part of the CDR3 DNA that was read is TGTGCCAGTAGATCGGGACTAGCGGGAGTAACGGCGGGTAATGAG.

On this clone: The DNA ends 3 residues before the CDR3 does, and the rest of the CDR3 is filled in from the germline J gene. V gene TRBV5-1 combines with J gene TRBJ2-1; 8 bases are shared with TRBD2. Germline trimming cut 4 bases from V and 6 bases from J; bases unmatched to any gene: 3. This CDR3 has 13 amino acids. In germline, CDR1 is SGHRS, CDR2 YFSETQ. CDR3 amino acids: CASSTGTSNEQFF. The CDR3 DNA, read in part, is TGCGCCAGCAGCACCGGGACTAGCAATGAG.

For this clone: The DNA ends 3 residues before the CDR3 does, and the rest of the CDR3 is filled in from the germline J gene. The chain carries TRBV19 and TRBJ1-1; perhaps TRBD1 as D (6 bases). Germline lookup yields CDR1 LNHDA and CDR2 SQIVND (reference sequence). This CDR3 is 13 amino acids long. Trimming stripped 5 bases from V and 4 bases from J, with 11 bases between. The CDR3 protein is CASSVTGSTEAFF. The part of the CDR3 DNA that was read is TGTGCCAGTAGTGTCACAGGGAGCACTGAA.

As for this clone: Coverage ceases 3 residues before the CDR3 finishes, and the germline J gene fills in the end. The chain is built from TRBV20-1 and TRBJ2-3; a weak D match, TRBD2 (5 bases). The CDR3 is 14 residues long. V gave up 3 bases and J gave up 4 bases, with 14 bases separating them. CDR1 is DFQATT, CDR2 SNEGSKA, per germline (reference sequence). The CDR3 bases that were read are TGCAGTGCTAGTCCGACTATGTTGGCAGATACG. This encodes CSASPTMLADT. The whole CDR3 is CSASPTMLADTQYF.

On this clone itself: The CDR3 end lies 3 residues beyond the end of the read and is filled in from the germline J gene. The rearrangement links TRBV20-1 to TRBJ2-7; D is perhaps TRBD2 (6 bases). Germline CDR1 is DFQATT and CDR2 is SNEGSKA (reference sequence). The CDR3 spans 15 residues. Trimming pared 2 bases from V and 3 bases from J, leaving 17 bases between. Incomplete CDR3 DNA: TGCAGTGCTAGACTCCTTGGAGCGGGCCTCTACGAG. Translation: CSARLLGAGLYE. From start to end, the CDR3 is CSARLLGAGLYEQYF.

Points on this clone: Read sequence stops 3 residues before the CDR3 end, and the germline J gene provides the missing end. This chain connects TRBV19 to TRBJ1-5; TRBD1 aligns across 7 bases. Looked up from germline, CDR1 is LNHDA and CDR2 is SQIVND (reference sequence). CDR3 length: 13 residues. After removal of 9 bases from V and 5 bases from J, the junction contained 7 bases not matched to a gene. The CDR3 DNA, read in part, is TGTGCCAGCACTTCAGGGGGTGATCAGCCC. It translates to CASTSGGDQP. The complete CDR3 reads CASTSGGDQPQHF.

In regard to this clone: The missing CDR3 end, 3 residues past where the read stops, is filled in from the germline J gene. V and J are TRBV7-9 and TRBJ2-2; TRBD1 aligns across 7 bases. The germline CDR1 and CDR2 sequences are SEHNR and FQNEAQ (reference sequence). After removal of 8 bases from V and 5 bases from J, the junction contained 11 bases not matched to a gene. This CDR3 spans 15 amino acids. CDR3 sequence reads: CASQLPGQPTGELFF. The covered CDR3 bases are TGTGCCAGCCAACTCCCGGGACAGCCAACCGGGGAG.

In regard to this clone: The read is 3 residues too short to cover the CDR3 end, so that end is filled in from the germline J gene. The chain combines TRBV7-6 with TRBJ2-7, with D tentatively TRBD2 (7 bases). CDR3 length: 13 residues. Germline V CDR1 and CDR2: SGHVS, FNYEAQ. V lost 5 bases to trimming and J lost 2 bases, with 10 bases between them. The chain's CDR3 is CASSPGGPYEQYF. The covered CDR3 bases are TGTGCCAGCAGCCCCGGGGGGCCCTACGAG.

With respect to this clone: From the germline J gene comes the end of the CDR3, since the read stops 3 residues before it. This chain uses TRBV7-9 with TRBJ2-5, with TRBD1 identical over 8 bases. From germline, CDR1 is SEHNR and CDR2 FQNEAQ (reference sequence). V lost 5 bases to trimming and J lost 5 bases; unmatched junction nucleotides: 4. The CDR3 contains 13 residues. This chain's CDR3 is CASSQDRVETQYF. Incomplete CDR3 DNA: TGTGCCAGCAGCCAGGACAGGGTCGAGACC.

Comments on this clone: The read terminates 3 residues before the CDR3 end, so the remaining end is supplied by the germline J gene. The rearrangement joins TRBV5-6 to TRBJ2-7, with TRBD2 identical over 8 bases. The V gene end was trimmed by 3 bases and the J gene end by 2 bases; junction bases not matched to a gene: 7. This CDR3 region has 15 residues. The germline CDR1 and CDR2 sequences are SGHDT and YYEEEE. The sequenced CDR3 bases are TGTGCCAGCAGCTCGCCGGGAGGGGGACCCTACGAG. It encodes CASSSPGGGPYE. The complete CDR3 sequence is CASSSPGGGPYEQYF.

With regard to this clone: The CDR3 end is not reached by the read, which stops 3 residues before it; the germline J gene fills it in. The chain has TRBV19 and TRBJ2-3; TRBD2 agrees at 7 bases. The CDR3 consists of 14 residues. Looked up from germline, CDR1 is LNHDA and CDR2 is SQIVND (reference sequence). The ends lost 5 bases at V and 6 bases at J; junction bases unmatched: 8. This CDR3 is CASSPSGLLDTQYF. CDR3 bases read: TGTGCCAGTAGTCCTAGCGGACTTTTGGATACG.

Concerning this clone: With the read ending 3 residues before the CDR3 end, the germline J gene is used to fill in that end. J is TRBJ2-1 and V is TRBV11-2; 7 positions match TRBD2. The CDR3 loop spans 15 amino acids. V lost 5 bases to trimming and J lost 0 bases; unmatched junction nucleotides: 4. The V gene's germline CDR1 is SGHAT and CDR2 FQNNGV. The CDR3 protein is CASSPRLASYNEQFF. CDR3 bases read: TGTGCCAGCAGCCCCCGACTAGCCTCCTACAATGAG. The variable domain in full, completed from reference TRBV11-2 and TRBJ2-1, reads EAGVAQSPRYKIIEKRQSVAFWCNPISGHATLYWYQQILGQGPKLLIQFQNNGVVDDSQLPKDRFSAERLKGVDSTLKIQPAKLEDSAVYLCASSPRLASYNEQFFGPGTRLTVL.

Comments on this clone: The CDR3 end lies 3 residues beyond the end of the read and is filled in from the germline J gene. The chain recombines TRBV7-8 with TRBJ2-3; weak D call: TRBD1 (6 bases). Germline V lookup: CDR1 SGHVS, CDR2 FQNEAQ. The CDR3 is 13 amino acids. CDR3 bases read: TGTGCCAGCAGCTTGGCCAGGGGAGACACG. This encodes CASSLARGDT. The whole CDR3 protein reads CASSLARGDTQYF.

Of note for this clone: The read comes to an end 3 residues before the CDR3 does, leaving the germline J gene to fill in the end. V gene TRBV2 combines with J gene TRBJ2-7; 9 bases fit TRBD2. CDR1 and CDR2 (germline): SNHLY, FYNNEI. J gave up 4 bases and V 8 bases, and 9 bases lay outside the gene matches. This CDR3 contains 14 residues. The sequenced CDR3 bases are TGTGCCAGCTGTAGTACTAGCGGGTTGTACGAG. Its protein product is CASCSTSGLYE. The whole CDR3 reads CASCSTSGLYEQYF.

Points on this clone: The DNA ends 3 residues before the CDR3 does, and the rest of the CDR3 is filled in from the germline J gene. The rearrangement uses TRBV19 and TRBJ1-1; a weak D match, TRBD1 (6 bases). V lost 5 bases to trimming and J lost 6 bases, with 10 bases between them. The CDR3 is 12 residues long. CDR1 and CDR2 from the germline V gene are LNHDA and SQIVND (reference sequence). The CDR3 bases that were read are TGTGCCAGTAGTGCGGGGGCCGCTGAA. Its protein product is CASSAGAAE. The CDR3 as a whole reads CASSAGAAEAFF.

About this clone itself: The sequence runs out 3 residues before the end of the CDR3; the remainder is reconstructed from the germline J gene. The chain uses TRBV7-9 and TRBJ1-1, with D perhaps TRBD1 (6 bases). CDR3 length: 15 residues. V lost 1 base and J lost 1, with 10 bases in between. CDR1 is SEHNR, CDR2 FQNEAQ, per germline (reference sequence). The covered CDR3 bases are TGTGCCAGCAGCTTAGTACAGGGTGCGAACACTGAA. Its translation is CASSLVQGANTE. The whole CDR3 protein is CASSLVQGANTEAFF. The variable domain in full, with the rest retrieved from reference TRBV7-9 and TRBJ1-1, is DTGVSQNPRHKITKRGQNVTFRCDPISEHNRLYWYRQTLGQGPEFLTYFQNEAQLEKSRLLSDRFSAERPKGSFSTLEIQRTEQGDSAMYLCASSLVQGANTEAFFGQGTRLTVV.

About this clone: Read data end 3 residues before the CDR3 end; the end is taken from the germline J gene. This rearrangement joins TRBV16 to TRBJ2-1; 10 nucleotides match TRBD2. Trimming cost V 0 bases and J 4 bases; bases outside gene matches: 3. The germline V gene encodes CDR1 KGHSY and CDR2 FQNENV. The CDR3 has 16 amino acids. CDR3 loop: CASSQSGLAVYNEQFF. The covered CDR3 bases are TGTGCCAGCAGCCAATCAGGACTAGCGGTGTACAATGAG. Together with reference TRBV16 and TRBJ2-1, the CDR3 gives the full variable domain: GEEVAQTPKHLVRGEGQKAKLYCAPIKGHSYVFWYQQVLKNEFKFLISFQNENVFDETGMPKERFSAKCLPNSPCSLEIQATKLEDSAVYFCASSQSGLAVYNEQFFGPGTRLTVL.

A word on this clone: Read sequence stops 3 residues before the CDR3 end, and the germline J gene provides the missing end. The chain joins TRBV30 to TRBJ2-1; 9 positions match TRBD2. The germline CDR1 and CDR2 sequences are GTSNPN and SVGIG (reference sequence). J gave up 9 bases and V 4 bases, and 7 bases lay outside the gene matches. The CDR3 loop spans 13 amino acids. The CDR3 loop reads CAWTRTSASEQFF. The sequenced part of the CDR3 DNA is TGTGCCTGGACTAGGACTAGCGCGAGTGAG.

Remarks on this clone: The read finishes 3 residues shy of the CDR3 end, and the germline J gene is used to complete it. Other DNA sequences of this sample code for an identical CDR3. The rearrangement links TRBV5-1 to TRBJ2-7, with 9 nucleotides matching TRBD2. The V gene's germline CDR1 is SGHRS and CDR2 YFSETQ. Trimming cost V 1 base and J 4 bases; bases outside gene matches: 6. The CDR3 loop spans 15 amino acids. The covered CDR3 bases are TGCGCCAGCAGCTTGACGGCGGGAGGGGGATACGAG. Residues: CASSLTAGGGYE. The entire CDR3 protein reads CASSLTAGGGYEQYF.

As regards this clone: With the read ending 3 residues before the CDR3 end, the germline J gene is used to fill in that end. V usage is TRBV18 and J usage is TRBJ1-3; D is perhaps TRBD1 (6 bases). This CDR3 region has 18 residues. The V and J ends lost 2 bases and 1 base respectively, with 18 bases between them. Germline V lookup: CDR1 KGHSH, CDR2 LQKENI. The CDR3 is CASSPTHMGAESGNTIYF. CDR3 DNA, as far as it was read: TGTGCCAGCTCACCAACCCATATGGGGGCGGAATCTGGAAACACC.

Worth noting for this clone: The CDR3 end is not reached by the read, which stops 3 residues before it; the germline J gene fills it in. The V gene is TRBV7-8, the J gene TRBJ1-6, with 9 bases lining up with TRBD1. The CDR3 runs 14 residues. Trimming removed 6 bases from V and 9 bases from J; junction bases left unmatched: 6. Per the germline V gene, CDR1 is SGHVS and CDR2 is FQNEAQ. CDR3 region: CASRPPGQGSPLHF. CDR3 bases read: TGTGCCAGCAGACCGCCGGGACAGGGTTCACCC.

Of note for this clone: The sequenced fragment ends 3 residues before the CDR3 boundary, so the rest is inferred from the germline J gene. The chain recombines TRBV7-2 with TRBJ1-1; D possibly corresponds to TRBD1 (6 bases). The CDR3 consists of 14 residues. Germline CDR1 and CDR2: SGHTA and FQGNSA. V shed 3 bases and J shed 1 base, with 9 bases lying between them. CDR3 sequence reads: CASSLMTGNTEAFF. The part of the CDR3 DNA that was read is TGTGCCAGCAGCTTGATGACAGGGAACACTGAA.